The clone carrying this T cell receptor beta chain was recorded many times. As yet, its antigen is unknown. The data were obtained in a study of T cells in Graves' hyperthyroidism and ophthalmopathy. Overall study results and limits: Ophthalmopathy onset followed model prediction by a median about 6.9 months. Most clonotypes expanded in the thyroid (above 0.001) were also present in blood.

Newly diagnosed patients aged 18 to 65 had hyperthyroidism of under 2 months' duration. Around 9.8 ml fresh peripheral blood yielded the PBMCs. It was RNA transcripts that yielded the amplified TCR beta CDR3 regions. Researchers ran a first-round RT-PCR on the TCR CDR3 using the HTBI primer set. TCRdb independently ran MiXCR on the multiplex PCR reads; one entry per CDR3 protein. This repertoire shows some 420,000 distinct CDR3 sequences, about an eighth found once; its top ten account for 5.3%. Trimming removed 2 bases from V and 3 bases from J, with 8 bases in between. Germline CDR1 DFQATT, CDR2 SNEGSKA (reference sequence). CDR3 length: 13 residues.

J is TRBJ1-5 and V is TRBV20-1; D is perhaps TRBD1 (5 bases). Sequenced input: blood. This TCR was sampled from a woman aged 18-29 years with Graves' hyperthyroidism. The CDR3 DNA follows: TGCAGTGCTAGATGGGGGGACAATCAGCCCCAGCATTTT. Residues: CSARWGDNQPQHF.